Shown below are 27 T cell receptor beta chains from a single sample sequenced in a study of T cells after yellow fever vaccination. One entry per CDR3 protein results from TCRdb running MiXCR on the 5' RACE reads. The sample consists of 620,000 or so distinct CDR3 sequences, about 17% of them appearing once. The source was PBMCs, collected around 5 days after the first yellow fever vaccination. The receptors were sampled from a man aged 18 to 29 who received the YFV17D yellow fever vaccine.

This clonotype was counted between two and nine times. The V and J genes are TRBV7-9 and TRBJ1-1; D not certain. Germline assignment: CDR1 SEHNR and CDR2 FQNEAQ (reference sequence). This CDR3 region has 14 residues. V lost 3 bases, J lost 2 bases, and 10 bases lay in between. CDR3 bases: TGTGCCAGCAGCTTGATGGCAGGAAACACTGAAGCTTTCTTT. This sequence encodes CASSLMAGNTEAFF.

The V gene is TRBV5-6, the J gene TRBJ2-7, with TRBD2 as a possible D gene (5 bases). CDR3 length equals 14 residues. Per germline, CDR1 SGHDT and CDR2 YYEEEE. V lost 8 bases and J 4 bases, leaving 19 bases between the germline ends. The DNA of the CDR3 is TGTGCCAGGAGCCCCGGACTCCCTTGTTACGAGCAGTACTTC. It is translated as CARSPGLPCYEQYF.

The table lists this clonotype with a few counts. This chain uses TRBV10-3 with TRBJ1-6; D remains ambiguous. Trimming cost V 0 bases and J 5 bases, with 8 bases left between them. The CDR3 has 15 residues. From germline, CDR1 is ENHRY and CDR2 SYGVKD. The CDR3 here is CAISESGQNNSPLHF. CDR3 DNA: TGTGCCATCAGTGAGTCCGGTCAGAATAATTCACCCCTCCACTTT.

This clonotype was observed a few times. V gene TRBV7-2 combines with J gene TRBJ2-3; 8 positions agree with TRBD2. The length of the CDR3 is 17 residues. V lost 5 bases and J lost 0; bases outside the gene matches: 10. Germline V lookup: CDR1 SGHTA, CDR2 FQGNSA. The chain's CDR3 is CASSPIAGTTSTDTQYF. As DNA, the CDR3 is TGTGCCAGCAGCCCCATAGCGGGGACGACTAGCACAGATACGCAGTATTTT. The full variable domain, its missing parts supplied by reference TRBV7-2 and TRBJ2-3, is GAGVSQSPSNKVTEKGKDVELRCDPISGHTALYWYRQSLGQGLEFLIYFQGNSAPDKSGLPSDRFSAERTGGSVSTLTIQRTQQEDSAVYLCASSPIAGTTSTDTQYFGPGTRLTVL.

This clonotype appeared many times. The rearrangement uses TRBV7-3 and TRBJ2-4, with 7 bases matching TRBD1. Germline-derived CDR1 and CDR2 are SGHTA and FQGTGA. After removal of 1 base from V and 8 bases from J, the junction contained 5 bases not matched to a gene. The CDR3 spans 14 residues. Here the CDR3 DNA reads TGTGCCAGCAGCTTAAATCTGCAGGGGGACATTCAGTACTTC. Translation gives CASSLNLQGDIQYF.

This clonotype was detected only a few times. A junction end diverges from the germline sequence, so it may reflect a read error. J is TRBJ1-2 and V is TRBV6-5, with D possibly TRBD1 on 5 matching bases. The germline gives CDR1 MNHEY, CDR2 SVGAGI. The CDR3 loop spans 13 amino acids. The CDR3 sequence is CASSYSRLETAAF. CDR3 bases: TGTGCCAGCAGTTACTCGAGATTAGAGACAGCGGCATTC.

The CDR3 here is CASSRGDRGLFEQFF. The CDR3 DNA follows: TGTGCCAGCAGCAGGGGGGACAGGGGGCTCTTTGAGCAGTTCTTC. The V and J genes are TRBV5-4 and TRBJ2-1; 12 bases are shared with TRBD1. V lost 4 bases, J lost 9 bases, and 8 bases stayed unmatched. The CDR3 sequence is 15 residues long. CDR1 and CDR2 from the germline V gene are SGHNT and YYREEE (reference sequence).

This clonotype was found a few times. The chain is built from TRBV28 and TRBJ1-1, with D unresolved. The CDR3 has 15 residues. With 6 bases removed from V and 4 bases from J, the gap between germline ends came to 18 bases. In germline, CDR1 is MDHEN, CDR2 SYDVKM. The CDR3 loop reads CASRLPTIQRTEAFF. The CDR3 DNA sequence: TGTGCCAGCAGATTACCAACCATTCAGCGCACTGAAGCTTTCTTT.

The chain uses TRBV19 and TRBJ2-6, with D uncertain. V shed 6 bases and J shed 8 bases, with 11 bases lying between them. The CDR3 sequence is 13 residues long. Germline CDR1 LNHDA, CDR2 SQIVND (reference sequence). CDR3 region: CASRQPPPNVLTF. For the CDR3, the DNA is TGTGCCAGTAGACAGCCTCCGCCCAACGTCCTGACTTTC.

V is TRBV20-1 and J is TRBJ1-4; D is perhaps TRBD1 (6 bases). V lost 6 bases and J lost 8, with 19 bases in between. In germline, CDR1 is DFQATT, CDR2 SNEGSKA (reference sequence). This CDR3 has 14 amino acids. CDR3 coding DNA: TGCAGTGCGCGGACCCTGGACAGAACCGAAAAACTGTTTTTT. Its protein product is CSARTLDRTEKLFF.

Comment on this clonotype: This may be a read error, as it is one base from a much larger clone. CDR3 sequence reads: CSVEDGVLYVGTDMQYF. The CDR3 DNA reads TGCAGCGTTGAAGACGGAGTACTTTATGTTGGTACAGATATGCAGTATTTT. J is TRBJ2-3 and V is TRBV29-1; D gene unclear. Germline CDR1 reads SQVTM; CDR2 reads ANQGSEA. There are 17 residues in the CDR3.

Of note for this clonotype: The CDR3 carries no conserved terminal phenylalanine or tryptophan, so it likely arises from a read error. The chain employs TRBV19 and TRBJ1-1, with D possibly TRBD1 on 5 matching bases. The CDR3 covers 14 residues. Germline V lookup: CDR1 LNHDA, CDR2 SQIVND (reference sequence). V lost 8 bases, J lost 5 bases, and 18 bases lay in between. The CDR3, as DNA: TGTGCCAGTTCCTGGGGGTGGAAGGGGACTGAAGCTTTCCTT. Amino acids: CASSWGWKGTEAFL.

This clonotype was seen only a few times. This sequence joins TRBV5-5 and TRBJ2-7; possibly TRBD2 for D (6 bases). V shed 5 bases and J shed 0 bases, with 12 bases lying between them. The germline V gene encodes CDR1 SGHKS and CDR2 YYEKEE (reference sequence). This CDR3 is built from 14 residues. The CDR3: CASSSVGSSYEQYV. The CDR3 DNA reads TGTGCCAGCAGTTCCGTCGGGAGCTCCTACGAGCAGTACGTC.

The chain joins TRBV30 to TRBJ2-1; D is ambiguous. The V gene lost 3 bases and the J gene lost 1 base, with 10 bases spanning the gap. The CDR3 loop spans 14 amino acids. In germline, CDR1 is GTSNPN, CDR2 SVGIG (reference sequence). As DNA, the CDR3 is TGTGCCTGGAGACTCCCTGGGTCCTACAATGAGCAGTTCTTC. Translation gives CAWRLPGSYNEQFF.

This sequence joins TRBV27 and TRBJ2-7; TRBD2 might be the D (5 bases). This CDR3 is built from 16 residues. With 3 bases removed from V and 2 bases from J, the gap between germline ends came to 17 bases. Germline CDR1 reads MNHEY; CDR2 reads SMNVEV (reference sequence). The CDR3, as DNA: TGTGCCAGCAGTTTGATGGCTACAGAGGGCCCCTACGAGCAGTACTTC. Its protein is CASSLMATEGPYEQYF.

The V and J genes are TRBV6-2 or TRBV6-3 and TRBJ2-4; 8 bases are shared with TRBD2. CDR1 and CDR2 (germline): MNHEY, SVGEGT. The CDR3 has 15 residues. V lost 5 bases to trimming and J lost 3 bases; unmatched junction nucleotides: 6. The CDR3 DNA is TGTGCCAGCAGTACCGGGGGGGCCGGCAAAAACATTCAGTACTTC. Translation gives CASSTGGAGKNIQYF.

This CDR3 reads CASTPLGLTENTGELFF. The CDR3 nucleotides are TGTGCCAGTACCCCTCTAGGACTCACGGAGAACACCGGGGAGCTGTTTTTT. The rearrangement links TRBV19 to TRBJ2-2; weak D call: TRBD2 (5 bases). V lost 7 bases, J lost 1 base, and 19 bases lay in between. CDR1 is LNHDA, CDR2 SQIVND, per germline (reference sequence). There are 17 residues in the CDR3.

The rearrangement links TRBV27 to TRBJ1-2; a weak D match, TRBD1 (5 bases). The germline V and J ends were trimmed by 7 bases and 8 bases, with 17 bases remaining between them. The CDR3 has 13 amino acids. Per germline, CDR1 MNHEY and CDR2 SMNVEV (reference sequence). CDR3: CASMSGTRWGYTF. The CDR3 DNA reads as TGTGCCAGCATGTCCGGGACCCGGTGGGGCTACACCTTC.

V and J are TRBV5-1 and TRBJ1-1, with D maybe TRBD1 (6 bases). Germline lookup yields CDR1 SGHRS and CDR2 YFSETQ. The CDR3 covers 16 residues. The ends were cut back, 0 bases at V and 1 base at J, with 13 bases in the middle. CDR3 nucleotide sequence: TGCGCCAGCAGCTTGGCTTCTACAGGGACGAACACTGAAGCTTTCTTT. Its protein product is CASSLASTGTNTEAFF. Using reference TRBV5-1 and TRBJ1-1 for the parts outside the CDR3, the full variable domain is KAGVTQTPRYLIKTRGQQVTLSCSPISGHRSVSWYQQTPGQGLQFLFEYFSETQRNKGNFPGRFSGRQFSNSRSEMNVSTLELGDSALYLCASSLASTGTNTEAFFGQGTRLTVV.

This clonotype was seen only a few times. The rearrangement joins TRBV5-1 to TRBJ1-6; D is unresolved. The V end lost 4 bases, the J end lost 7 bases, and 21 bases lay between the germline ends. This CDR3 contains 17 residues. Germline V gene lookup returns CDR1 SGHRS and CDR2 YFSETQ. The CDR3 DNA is TGCGCCAGCAGCCTGACGGCGGTAAGAGGATCAAATTCACCCCTCCACTTT. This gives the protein CASSLTAVRGSNSPLHF.

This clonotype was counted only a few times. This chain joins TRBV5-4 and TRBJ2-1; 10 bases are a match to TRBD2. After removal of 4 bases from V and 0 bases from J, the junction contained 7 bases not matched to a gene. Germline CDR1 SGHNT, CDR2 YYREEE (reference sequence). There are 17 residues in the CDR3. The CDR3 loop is CASSGLAGVSSYNEQFF. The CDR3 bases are TGTGCCAGCAGCGGGCTAGCGGGGGTTAGCTCCTACAATGAGCAGTTCTTC.

The CDR3 reads CASSQAQAGYNEQFF. As DNA, the CDR3 is TGTGCCAGCAGCCAAGCTCAAGCGGGATACAATGAGCAGTTCTTC. This rearrangement joins TRBV4-2 to TRBJ2-1, with TRBD2 matching 7 bases. The CDR3 runs 15 residues. V shed 1 base and J 4 bases; nucleotides not matched to a gene: 4. Germline assignment: CDR1 LGHNA and CDR2 YNFKEQ.

The CDR3 nucleotides are TGTGCCAGCAGTTACTCGCCGTTTGCGTCCGGGGAGCTGTTTTTT. Encoded protein: CASSYSPFASGELFF. The chain combines TRBV6-5 with TRBJ2-2; D is uncertain. The CDR3 has 15 amino acids. CDR1 MNHEY and CDR2 SVGAGI come from the germline V gene. V gave up 0 bases and J gave up 6 bases, with 11 bases separating them.

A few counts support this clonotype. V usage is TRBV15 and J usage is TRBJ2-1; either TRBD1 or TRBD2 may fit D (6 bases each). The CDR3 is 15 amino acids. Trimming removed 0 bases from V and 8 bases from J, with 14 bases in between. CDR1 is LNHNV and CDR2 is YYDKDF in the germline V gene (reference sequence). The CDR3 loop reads CATSRDPGALYEQFF. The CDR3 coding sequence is TGTGCCACCAGCAGAGATCCGGGGGCCCTCTATGAGCAGTTCTTC.

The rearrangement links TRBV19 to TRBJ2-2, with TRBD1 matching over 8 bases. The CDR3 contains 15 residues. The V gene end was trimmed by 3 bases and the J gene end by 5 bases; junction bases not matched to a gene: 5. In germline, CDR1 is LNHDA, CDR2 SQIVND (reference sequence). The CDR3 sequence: CASSIPTGGTGELFF. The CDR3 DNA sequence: TGTGCCAGTAGTATTCCCACAGGGGGAACCGGGGAGCTGTTTTTT. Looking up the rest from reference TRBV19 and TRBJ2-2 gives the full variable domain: DGGITQSPKYLFRKEGQNVTLSCEQNLNHDAMYWYRQDPGQGLRLIYYSQIVNDFQKGDIAEGYSVSREKKESFPLTVTSAQKNPTAFYLCASSIPTGGTGELFFGEGSRLTVL.

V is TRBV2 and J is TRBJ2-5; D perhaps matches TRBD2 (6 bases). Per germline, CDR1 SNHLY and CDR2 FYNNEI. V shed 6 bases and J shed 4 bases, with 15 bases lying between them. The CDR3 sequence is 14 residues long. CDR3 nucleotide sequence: TGTGCCAGCAGCCAGGATCTAGCGCCAGAGACCCAGTACTTC. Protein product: CASSQDLAPETQYF.

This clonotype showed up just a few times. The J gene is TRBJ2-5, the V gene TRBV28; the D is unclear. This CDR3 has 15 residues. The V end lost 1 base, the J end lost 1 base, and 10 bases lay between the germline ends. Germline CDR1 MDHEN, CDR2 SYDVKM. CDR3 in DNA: TGTGCCAGCAGTTTATCTGCACTCCTCCAAGAGACCCAGTACTTC. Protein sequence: CASSLSALLQETQYF. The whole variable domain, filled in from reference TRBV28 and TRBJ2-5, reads DVKVTQSSRYLVKRTGEKVFLECVQDMDHENMFWYRQDPGLGLRLIYFSYDVKMKEKGDIPEGYSVSREKKERFSLILESASTNQTSMYLCASSLSALLQETQYFGPGTRLLVL.